Listed below are T cell receptor beta chains from one sample, sequenced in a study of blood T cell repertoires in COVID-19. Using immunoSEQ multiplex PCR, the repertoire was profiled, and TCRdb retains in-frame clones only, with some absent. Counted here are fewer than 200,000 clones, 75% to 90% occurring once; the ten biggest clones make up under 8%. Sequenced: peripheral blood. The receptors derive from a man in his 60s with acute or convalescent COVID-19. Both conserved end residues are part of each CDR3. The D gene is left open where the match is weak. A row's size may be missing; if present it is once, few, many or a size class.

D gene: .
J gene: TRBJ2-1
clone size: .
V gene: TRBV19
CDR3 protein: CASTQDSTYNEQFF
CDR3 DNA: TGTGCCAGTACCCAGGACAGTACCTACAATGAGCAGTTCTTC

D gene: .
J gene: TRBJ1-6
clone size: few
V gene: TRBV6-2/TRBV6-3
CDR3 protein: CASSYSELNSPLHF
CDR3 DNA: TGTGCCAGCAGTTACTCGGAGCTGAATTCACCCCTCCACTTT

D gene: .
J gene: TRBJ1-6
clone size: .
V gene: TRBV1
CDR3 protein: CTSSQGGPGTLNSPLHF
CDR3 DNA: TGCACCAGCAGCCAAGGGGGGCCCGGGACCCTCAATTCACCCCTCCACTTT

D gene: .
J gene: TRBJ1-2
clone size: .
V gene: TRBV30
CDR3 protein: CAWSVFRTGGSYGYTF
CDR3 DNA: TGTGCCTGGAGTGTATTTCGGACCGGGGGTAGCTATGGCTACACCTTC

D gene: .
J gene: TRBJ1-1
clone size: .
V gene: TRBV5-1
CDR3 protein: CASSSDSTNTEAFF
CDR3 DNA: TGCGCCAGCAGCTCGGACAGCACGAACACTGAAGCTTTCTTT

D gene: TRBD1
J gene: TRBJ1-4
clone size: .
V gene: TRBV4-3
CDR3 protein: CASSQVSRGREKLFF
CDR3 DNA: TGCGCCAGCAGCCAAGTCTCCAGGGGGCGTGAAAAACTGTTTTTT

D gene: .
J gene: TRBJ1-5
clone size: .
V gene: TRBV6-5
CDR3 protein: CASSLDGGEPQHF
CDR3 DNA: TGTGCCAGCAGTTTGGACGGGGGAGAGCCCCAGCATTTT

D gene: .
J gene: TRBJ2-3
clone size: .
V gene: TRBV3-1/TRBV3-2
CDR3 protein: CASSAQLGDTQYF
CDR3 DNA: TGTGCCAGCAGCGCCCAGCTAGGAGATACGCAGTATTTT

D gene: .
J gene: TRBJ1-2
clone size: .
V gene: TRBV12-5
CDR3 protein: CASGLLPGAGTRGYTF
CDR3 DNA: TGTGCTAGTGGTTTGCTACCAGGGGCAGGGACGAGGGGCTACACCTTC

D gene: TRBD2
J gene: TRBJ2-3
clone size: .
V gene: TRBV11-3
CDR3 protein: CASSFGTNTDTQYF
CDR3 DNA: TGTGCCAGCAGCTTCGGGACTAACACAGATACGCAGTATTTT

D gene: TRBD1
J gene: TRBJ1-1
clone size: .
V gene: TRBV19
CDR3 protein: CASMRSGGAGTEAFF
CDR3 DNA: TGTGCCAGTATGAGGTCAGGGGGCGCAGGAACTGAAGCTTTCTTT

D gene: TRBD2
J gene: TRBJ2-1
clone size: .
V gene: TRBV5-1
CDR3 protein: CASSSSGGAWNEQFF
CDR3 DNA: TGCGCCAGCAGCTCTAGCGGGGGGGCTTGGAATGAGCAGTTCTTC

D gene: .
J gene: TRBJ1-5
clone size: .
V gene: TRBV3-1/TRBV3-2
CDR3 protein: CASSQDNRGIYSNQPQHF
CDR3 DNA: TGTGCCAGCAGCCAAGATAACCGGGGGATATATAGCAATCAGCCCCAGCATTTT

D gene: TRBD2
J gene: TRBJ2-3
clone size: .
V gene: TRBV9
CDR3 protein: CASSPGLAGALTDTQYF
CDR3 DNA: TGTGCCAGCAGCCCTGGACTAGCGGGAGCCCTAACAGATACGCAGTATTTT

D gene: TRBD1
J gene: TRBJ2-6
clone size: .
V gene: TRBV19
CDR3 protein: CASKDRGPSRSGANVLTF
CDR3 DNA: TGTGCCAGTAAGGACAGGGGGCCCTCTCGCTCTGGGGCCAACGTCCTGACTTTC

D gene: TRBD2
J gene: TRBJ2-1
clone size: .
V gene: TRBV6-4
CDR3 protein: CASSEGGGANEQFF
CDR3 DNA: TGTGCCAGCAGTGAAGGCGGGGGGGCTAATGAGCAGTTCTTC

D gene: .
J gene: TRBJ2-7
clone size: .
V gene: TRBV30
CDR3 protein: CAWSESGRGSYEQYF
CDR3 DNA: TGTGCCTGGAGTGAATCGGGCCGAGGGTCCTACGAGCAGTACTTC

D gene: .
J gene: TRBJ1-5
clone size: .
V gene: TRBV4-2
CDR3 protein: CASSQGPGPYSNQPQHF
CDR3 DNA: TGTGCCAGCAGCCAAGGTCCAGGGCCGTATAGCAATCAGCCCCAGCATTTT

D gene: TRBD2
J gene: TRBJ2-1
clone size: .
V gene: TRBV3-1/TRBV3-2
CDR3 protein: CASSQDHWGLTSVDEQFF
CDR3 DNA: TGTGCCAGCAGCCAAGATCATTGGGGCCTGACTAGCGTGGATGAGCAGTTCTTC

D gene: .
J gene: TRBJ1-6
clone size: .
V gene: TRBV5-5
CDR3 protein: CASSSSSYNSPLHF
CDR3 DNA: TGTGCCAGCAGTTCGAGCTCCTATAATTCACCCCTCCACTTT

D gene: TRBD1
J gene: TRBJ1-1
clone size: once
V gene: TRBV12-3/TRBV12-4
CDR3 protein: CASSLGGQLEAFF
CDR3 DNA: TGTGCCAGCAGTTTAGGGGGACAGCTTGAAGCTTTCTTT

D gene: .
J gene: TRBJ2-6
clone size: few
V gene: TRBV5-8
CDR3 protein: CASSLNSFSGANVLTF
CDR3 DNA: TGTGCCAGCAGCTTGAACAGCTTCTCTGGGGCCAACGTCCTGACTTTC

D gene: .
J gene: TRBJ1-2
clone size: .
V gene: TRBV6-5
CDR3 protein: CASKKTGGHGYTF
CDR3 DNA: TGTGCCAGCAAGAAGACGGGAGGCCATGGCTACACCTTC

D gene: .
J gene: TRBJ2-7
clone size: .
V gene: TRBV3-1/TRBV3-2
CDR3 protein: CASSPEQGVSYEQYF
CDR3 DNA: TGTGCCAGCAGCCCGGAACAGGGAGTGTCCTACGAGCAGTACTTC

D gene: TRBD1
J gene: TRBJ1-2
clone size: .
V gene: TRBV5-1
CDR3 protein: CASSDGTGGYGYTF
CDR3 DNA: TGCGCCAGCAGCGACGGGACAGGGGGTTATGGCTACACCTTC

D gene: TRBD2
J gene: TRBJ2-7
clone size: .
V gene: TRBV7-3
CDR3 protein: CASSYLAGGGYEQYF
CDR3 DNA: TGTGCCAGCAGCTACTTAGCGGGGGGCGGCTACGAGCAGTACTTC

D gene: TRBD1
J gene: TRBJ1-2
clone size: .
V gene: TRBV2
CDR3 protein: CASSDTGADRAVGYTF
CDR3 DNA: TGTGCCAGCAGTGACACGGGGGCTGACAGGGCTGTCGGCTACACCTTC

D gene: .
J gene: TRBJ1-2
clone size: .
V gene: TRBV19
CDR3 protein: CASSMRALYGYTF
CDR3 DNA: TGTGCCAGTAGTATGAGGGCCCTCTATGGCTACACCTTC

D gene: TRBD2
J gene: TRBJ2-1
clone size: few
V gene: TRBV24-1
CDR3 protein: CATSVAGEGNEQFF
CDR3 DNA: TGTGCCACCAGTGTAGCGGGAGAGGGCAATGAGCAGTTCTTC